The rows below give T cell receptor beta chains drawn from one sample of a study of T cell changes during pregnancy in multiple sclerosis. The table came from immunoSEQ multiplex PCR; TCRdb's copy has only in-frame clones and leaves some out. The top ten hold 3% to 4% of the sample, which has roughly 63,000 clones, 93% seen once. The input for sequencing was CD8+ T cells from peripheral blood mononuclear cells, taken in the second trimester of pregnancy. The origin of the receptors is a female donor with multiple sclerosis, enrolled in a pregnancy study. Both conserved end residues are part of each CDR3. A D gene is named only where the DNA matches it firmly. A clone size is listed for some rows: how often the clone was seen (once, few, many), or a class if it is expanded.

abundance: few; v_gene: TRBV27; d_gene: .; j_gene: TRBJ2-2; CDR3nt: TGTGCCAGCACATCCCTACAGCCCGGGGAGCTGTTTTTT; CDR3aa: CASTSLQPGELFF
abundance: .; v_gene: TRBV6-5; d_gene: .; j_gene: TRBJ2-7; CDR3nt: TGTGCCAGCAGTTACTCGACACAGGGAGGGGACGAGCAGTACTTC; CDR3aa: CASSYSTQGGDEQYF
abundance: .; v_gene: TRBV18; d_gene: .; j_gene: TRBJ1-2; CDR3nt: TGTGCCAGCTCACCGGGACAAGGCGACTATGGCTACACCTTC; CDR3aa: CASSPGQGDYGYTF
abundance: once; v_gene: TRBV5-4; d_gene: .; j_gene: TRBJ2-1; CDR3nt: TGTGCCAGCAGCGACGCCGGGTACAATGAGCAGTTCTTC; CDR3aa: CASSDAGYNEQFF
abundance: .; v_gene: TRBV5-8; d_gene: TRBD1; j_gene: TRBJ1-1; CDR3nt: TGTGCCATTGCGACAGGGGCGTCGAACACTGAAGCTTTCTTT; CDR3aa: CAIATGASNTEAFF
abundance: once; v_gene: TRBV7-2; d_gene: .; j_gene: TRBJ1-1; CDR3nt: TGTGCCAGCAGCTTAGTCCTCGCAGGGCCGAACACTGAAGCTTTCTTT; CDR3aa: CASSLVLAGPNTEAFF
abundance: .; v_gene: TRBV28; d_gene: TRBD2; j_gene: TRBJ2-7; CDR3nt: TGTGCCAGCAGTTTCCGACTAGCGGCCTCCTACGAGCAGTACTTC; CDR3aa: CASSFRLAASYEQYF
abundance: .; v_gene: TRBV19; d_gene: TRBD2; j_gene: TRBJ2-7; CDR3nt: TGTGCCAGTAGCGCCGGGACTAGCTACGAGCAGTACTTC; CDR3aa: CASSAGTSYEQYF
abundance: few; v_gene: TRBV9; d_gene: TRBD1; j_gene: TRBJ1-2; CDR3nt: TGTGCCAGCAGCGTAGGGGACAGTAGCGGCTACACCTTC; CDR3aa: CASSVGDSSGYTF
abundance: .; v_gene: TRBV5-5; d_gene: TRBD1; j_gene: TRBJ1-5; CDR3nt: TGTGCCAGCAGCCCGACAGGGAACTTTTATAGCAATCAGCCCCAGCATTTT; CDR3aa: CASSPTGNFYSNQPQHF
abundance: .; v_gene: TRBV4-2; d_gene: TRBD2; j_gene: TRBJ2-3; CDR3nt: TGTGCCAGCAGCCAAGATTTACTAGCGGCTAGCACAGATACGCAGTATTTT; CDR3aa: CASSQDLLAASTDTQYF
abundance: .; v_gene: TRBV4-2; d_gene: .; j_gene: TRBJ2-7; CDR3nt: TGTGCCAGCAGCCAAGGAACGGGAGCGATCTACGAGCAGTACTTC; CDR3aa: CASSQGTGAIYEQYF
abundance: .; v_gene: TRBV27; d_gene: TRBD2; j_gene: TRBJ2-3; CDR3nt: TGTGCCAGCAGTCCCGGGACTAGCGGAAAGGCGCAGTATTTT; CDR3aa: CASSPGTSGKAQYF
abundance: .; v_gene: TRBV7-2; d_gene: .; j_gene: TRBJ2-7; CDR3nt: TGTGCCAGCAGCCAGTCCCCAGACAACTCCTACGAGCAGTACTTC; CDR3aa: CASSQSPDNSYEQYF
abundance: .; v_gene: TRBV4-3; d_gene: TRBD1; j_gene: TRBJ2-1; CDR3nt: TGCGCCAGCAGCCAAGGCAGGGGGCTACGGAATGAGCAGTTCTTC; CDR3aa: CASSQGRGLRNEQFF
abundance: .; v_gene: TRBV7-6; d_gene: TRBD2; j_gene: TRBJ2-5; CDR3nt: TGTGCCAGCAGCCCCGAGACTAGCGGGGGCCGATGGACCCAGTACTTC; CDR3aa: CASSPETSGGRWTQYF
abundance: .; v_gene: TRBV10-3; d_gene: TRBD1; j_gene: TRBJ2-5; CDR3nt: TGTGCCATCAGTGAACTGGGACAGGGGATGATCGGGGAGACCCAGTACTTC; CDR3aa: CAISELGQGMIGETQYF
abundance: .; v_gene: TRBV4-2; d_gene: TRBD1; j_gene: TRBJ1-1; CDR3nt: TGTGCCAGCAGCCAGGGTACAGGGGACTCTAGTGAAGCTTTCTTT; CDR3aa: CASSQGTGDSSEAFF
abundance: .; v_gene: TRBV9; d_gene: .; j_gene: TRBJ2-3; CDR3nt: TGTGCCAGCAGCGTAGTGGTAGCAGGCACAGATACGCAGTATTTT; CDR3aa: CASSVVVAGTDTQYF
abundance: .; v_gene: TRBV2; d_gene: .; j_gene: TRBJ1-3; CDR3nt: TGTGCCAGCAGTGATCAGGGATACTCTGGAAACACCATATATTTT; CDR3aa: CASSDQGYSGNTIYF
abundance: once; v_gene: TRBV2; d_gene: TRBD1; j_gene: TRBJ1-5; CDR3nt: TGTGCCAGCAGCGGACAGGATTATAGCAATCAGCCCCAGCATTTT; CDR3aa: CASSGQDYSNQPQHF
abundance: few; v_gene: TRBV4-1; d_gene: TRBD1; j_gene: TRBJ1-1; CDR3nt: TGCGCCAGCAGCCGTGGACAGGGCGATGAAGCTTTCTTT; CDR3aa: CASSRGQGDEAFF
abundance: .; v_gene: TRBV2; d_gene: TRBD2; j_gene: TRBJ2-2; CDR3nt: TGTGCCAGCATGACACCCGCTAGCGGGATTTTGCCCGGGGAGCTGTTTTTT; CDR3aa: CASMTPASGILPGELFF
abundance: .; v_gene: TRBV4-2; d_gene: TRBD2; j_gene: TRBJ2-1; CDR3nt: TGTGCCAGCAGCCAACCTATTGGGCGGGGGGGCTTTGGTGAGCAGTTCTTC; CDR3aa: CASSQPIGRGGFGEQFF
abundance: .; v_gene: TRBV19; d_gene: TRBD1; j_gene: TRBJ2-1; CDR3nt: TGTGCCAGTAGCCCCGGACAGGGGAGCTCCTACAATGAGCAGTTCTTC; CDR3aa: CASSPGQGSSYNEQFF
abundance: .; v_gene: TRBV27; d_gene: .; j_gene: TRBJ2-5; CDR3nt: TGTGCCAGCAGAGCCGGACTGGGCTTCCTGTACTTC; CDR3aa: CASRAGLGFLYF
abundance: .; v_gene: TRBV4-3; d_gene: .; j_gene: TRBJ2-3; CDR3nt: TGCGCCAGCAGCCAAGAGTTTAGAGACACAGATACGCAGTATTTT; CDR3aa: CASSQEFRDTDTQYF
abundance: .; v_gene: TRBV4-2; d_gene: .; j_gene: TRBJ1-1; CDR3nt: TGTGCCAGCAGCCAAAGGTTACAGTCTGAAGCTTTCTTT; CDR3aa: CASSQRLQSEAFF
abundance: .; v_gene: TRBV19; d_gene: TRBD2; j_gene: TRBJ2-7; CDR3nt: TGTGCCAGCAAGGAAGCGGGAGCCGCCTACGAGCAGTACTTC; CDR3aa: CASKEAGAAYEQYF
abundance: .; v_gene: TRBV7-9; d_gene: .; j_gene: TRBJ1-1; CDR3nt: TGTGCCAGCAGCTTAGATGGGGGGGGGACTAACACTGAAGCTTTCTTT; CDR3aa: CASSLDGGGTNTEAFF
abundance: .; v_gene: TRBV27; d_gene: TRBD1; j_gene: TRBJ2-2; CDR3nt: TGTGCCAGCAGGGCCGGGACAGCGAACACCGGGGAGCTGTTTTTT; CDR3aa: CASRAGTANTGELFF
abundance: once; v_gene: TRBV28; d_gene: TRBD2; j_gene: TRBJ2-1; CDR3nt: TGTGCCAGCACAGGGCCAGGGGAGCTAGCGGGACGATACAATGAGCAGTTCTTC; CDR3aa: CASTGPGELAGRYNEQFF
abundance: .; v_gene: TRBV7-9; d_gene: .; j_gene: TRBJ2-1; CDR3nt: TGTGCCAGCAGCTTAGGGGCTGGTGAGCAGTTCTTC; CDR3aa: CASSLGAGEQFF
abundance: .; v_gene: TRBV2; d_gene: TRBD1; j_gene: TRBJ1-1; CDR3nt: TGTGCCAGCAGACAGGGGTATTTTTACACTGAAGCTTTCTTT; CDR3aa: CASRQGYFYTEAFF
abundance: .; v_gene: TRBV6-5; d_gene: .; j_gene: TRBJ2-7; CDR3nt: TGTGCCAGCAGTTACTTACAGGACTACGAGCAGTACTTC; CDR3aa: CASSYLQDYEQYF
abundance: once; v_gene: TRBV6-1; d_gene: .; j_gene: TRBJ2-7; CDR3nt: TGTGCCAGCAGTGAAGTGCAAGCCCCTTCCTACGAGCAGTACTTC; CDR3aa: CASSEVQAPSYEQYF
abundance: .; v_gene: TRBV25-1; d_gene: TRBD1; j_gene: TRBJ1-1; CDR3nt: TGTGCCAGCAGTGAAGACCAACAGGGGGCGCCGGACACTGAAGCTTTCTTT; CDR3aa: CASSEDQQGAPDTEAFF
abundance: once; v_gene: TRBV27; d_gene: .; j_gene: TRBJ2-1; CDR3nt: TGTGCCAGCAGCTACAGTTTGAGCTCCTACAATGAGCAGTTCTTC; CDR3aa: CASSYSLSSYNEQFF
abundance: .; v_gene: TRBV2; d_gene: TRBD1; j_gene: TRBJ1-1; CDR3nt: TGTGCCAGCAGGGATCCGGGACAGGGGGAGTTCCCTGAAGCTTTCTTT; CDR3aa: CASRDPGQGEFPEAFF
abundance: .; v_gene: TRBV6-5; d_gene: TRBD1; j_gene: TRBJ2-7; CDR3nt: TGTGCCAGCAGTCCTCGGACAGGAAACTACTACGAGCAGTACTTC; CDR3aa: CASSPRTGNYYEQYF
abundance: once; v_gene: TRBV6-1; d_gene: TRBD1; j_gene: TRBJ2-5; CDR3nt: TGTGCCAGTGGGACAGAGAAGTACCAAGAGACCCAGTACTTC; CDR3aa: CASGTEKYQETQYF
abundance: .; v_gene: TRBV27; d_gene: .; j_gene: TRBJ1-5; CDR3nt: TGTGCCAGCAGGAGGGGGAATCAGCCCCAGCATTTT; CDR3aa: CASRRGNQPQHF
abundance: .; v_gene: TRBV15; d_gene: .; j_gene: TRBJ2-1; CDR3nt: TGTGCCACCAGCCCTACCCCCGGTAATGAGCAGTTCTTC; CDR3aa: CATSPTPGNEQFF
abundance: .; v_gene: TRBV13; d_gene: .; j_gene: TRBJ2-7; CDR3nt: TGTGCCAGCAGCTTAGGACAGGGCTTATACGAGCAGTACTTC; CDR3aa: CASSLGQGLYEQYF
abundance: once; v_gene: TRBV27; d_gene: TRBD2; j_gene: TRBJ2-2; CDR3nt: TGTGCCAGCAGCGTAGCGGGAGTTAACACCGGGGAGCTGTTTTTT; CDR3aa: CASSVAGVNTGELFF
abundance: .; v_gene: TRBV4-2; d_gene: .; j_gene: TRBJ1-6; CDR3nt: TGTGCCAGCAGCCCACCCGGAGGGTCCCCCTATAATTCACCCCTCCACTTT; CDR3aa: CASSPPGGSPYNSPLHF
abundance: .; v_gene: TRBV12-5; d_gene: TRBD1; j_gene: TRBJ1-2; CDR3nt: TGTGCTAGTGTTGGGGACAGGCCCTATGGCTACACCTTC; CDR3aa: CASVGDRPYGYTF
abundance: once; v_gene: TRBV27; d_gene: .; j_gene: TRBJ2-5; CDR3nt: TGTGCCAGCAGTTTATCGGGGGGAAATTACCAACCCCAAGAGACCCAGTACTTC; CDR3aa: CASSLSGGNYQPQETQYF
abundance: .; v_gene: TRBV5-5; d_gene: TRBD1; j_gene: TRBJ2-7; CDR3nt: TGTGCCAGCAGGTCCGACAGGGGAATTCCCTACGAGCAGTACTTC; CDR3aa: CASRSDRGIPYEQYF
abundance: .; v_gene: TRBV27; d_gene: .; j_gene: TRBJ1-5; CDR3nt: TGTGCCAGCAGTTTCGGGTTCCACAATCAGCCCCAGCATTTT; CDR3aa: CASSFGFHNQPQHF
abundance: .; v_gene: TRBV10-3; d_gene: TRBD1; j_gene: TRBJ2-1; CDR3nt: TGTGCCATCAGTGAGTCGAAGTGGACAGGGGAGTTCTTC; CDR3aa: CAISESKWTGEFF
abundance: .; v_gene: TRBV29-1; d_gene: TRBD2; j_gene: TRBJ2-7; CDR3nt: TGCAGCGTTGGAGGGACTAGCGGGAGGAACGAGCAGTACTTC; CDR3aa: CSVGGTSGRNEQYF
abundance: .; v_gene: TRBV7-4; d_gene: TRBD1; j_gene: TRBJ1-6; CDR3nt: TGTGCCGGTTCAGGGGGACCCCACTTT; CDR3aa: CAGSGGPHF
abundance: .; v_gene: TRBV19; d_gene: .; j_gene: TRBJ2-1; CDR3nt: TGTGCCAGTTCTTTAGCGGACGATGACTACAATGAGCAGTTCTTC; CDR3aa: CASSLADDDYNEQFF
abundance: .; v_gene: TRBV29-1; d_gene: TRBD2; j_gene: TRBJ2-2; CDR3nt: TGCAGCGTTGGGGTAGCGGGGGACACCGGGGAGCTGTTTTTT; CDR3aa: CSVGVAGDTGELFF
abundance: .; v_gene: TRBV27; d_gene: TRBD1; j_gene: TRBJ2-7; CDR3nt: TGTGCCAGCAGTTTATTGGGGACAGGATCCTACGAGCAGTACTTC; CDR3aa: CASSLLGTGSYEQYF
abundance: .; v_gene: TRBV19; d_gene: TRBD1; j_gene: TRBJ2-7; CDR3nt: TGTGCCAGTAGTATAGTGCCCCTCCCGACAGGGGCAGAAGGCGAGCAGTACTTC; CDR3aa: CASSIVPLPTGAEGEQYF